The 30 T cell receptor beta chains below were found in one sample sequenced in a study of T cells after yellow fever vaccination. Each CDR3 protein is one row after TCRdb ran MiXCR on the 5' RACE reads. The sample includes 500,000 to 650,000 distinct CDR3 sequences, more than 9% of them seen just once. The source was PBMCs, collected on the day of the yellow fever booster vaccination. These receptors all come from a man aged 25 to 40 who received the YFV17D yellow fever vaccine.

The chain joins TRBV24-1 to TRBJ2-1; 8 positions match TRBD1. The CDR3 contains 18 residues. V was clipped by 5 bases and J by 0 bases; unmatched bases: 11. Looked up from germline, CDR1 is KGHDR and CDR2 is SFDVKD. As DNA, the CDR3 is TGTGCCACCAGTGGTGGACAGGGCGGAGGAGGCTCCTACAATGAGCAGTTCTTC. Its protein product is CATSGGQGGGGSYNEQFF.

This clonotype was detected a few times. The V gene is TRBV6-5, the J gene TRBJ2-7; D may be TRBD1 (5 bases). Trimming shortened V by 0 bases and J by 6 bases, and 15 bases separated the two germline ends. CDR3 length: 15 amino acids. The germline gives CDR1 MNHEY, CDR2 SVGAGI. DNA of the CDR3: TGTGCCAGCAGTTACTCGACAGCAGTAAAACGCGAGCAGTACTTC. Translation gives CASSYSTAVKREQYF.

This clonotype turned up a few times. The rearrangement joins TRBV5-1 to TRBJ2-3; 8 nucleotides match TRBD2. CDR1 is SGHRS, CDR2 YFSETQ, per germline. CDR3 size: 13 residues. V trimming: 7 bases; J trimming: 5 bases; junction bases outside the gene matches: 6. The CDR3 reads CASQAGEEDTQYF. CDR3 DNA sequence: TGCGCCAGCCAAGCGGGAGAGGAAGATACGCAGTATTTT.

This clonotype was observed a few times. At one end, the junction sequence differs from germline, possibly due to a read error. The rearrangement joins TRBV12-3 or TRBV12-4 to TRBJ2-7; 10 bases line up with TRBD2. The CDR3 has 13 residues. The CDR3 loop is CASSVAGGYEQYF. DNA of the CDR3: TGTGCCAGCAGTGTAGCGGGAGGATACGAGCAGTACTTC.

The chain has TRBV20-1 and TRBJ2-7, with TRBD2 matching over 13 bases. The CDR3 contains 17 residues. Germline V CDR1 and CDR2: DFQATT, SNEGSKA (reference sequence). J gave up 4 bases and V 2 bases, and 11 bases lay outside the gene matches. In DNA, the CDR3 is TGCAGTGCTAGATCTACTAGCGGGAGGGGTCTCTCTTACGAGCAGTACTTC. It specifies CSARSTSGRGLSYEQYF.

The chain recombines TRBV12-3 or TRBV12-4 with TRBJ2-7; 8 positions match TRBD2. The CDR3 totals 14 residues. Trimming cost V 6 bases and J 3 bases; bases outside gene matches: 7. This CDR3 reads CASRRTGGVYEQYF. In DNA, the CDR3 is TGTGCCAGCAGACGAACCGGGGGGGTCTACGAGCAGTACTTC.

CDR3 sequence reads: CSATKLHLTVSFNQPQHF. Written as DNA, the CDR3 is TGCAGTGCTACGAAACTCCACTTGACAGTTAGCTTCAACCAGCCCCAGCATTTT. V gene TRBV20-1 combines with J gene TRBJ1-5; TRBD1 might be the D (5 bases). Germline CDR1 DFQATT, CDR2 SNEGSKA (reference sequence). Trimming took off 4 bases at V and 7 bases at J, with 29 bases between the two ends. CDR3 size: 18 residues.

The chain couples TRBV5-1 to TRBJ2-7, with D perhaps TRBD2 (5 bases). Germline-derived CDR1 and CDR2 are SGHRS and YFSETQ. The CDR3 loop spans 14 amino acids. V lost 5 bases and J 5 bases, leaving 17 bases between the germline ends. DNA of the CDR3: TGCGCCAGCAGTTTCGCCATGGGGAGCCACGAGCAGTACTTC. Amino acids: CASSFAMGSHEQYF.

This rearrangement joins TRBV5-1 to TRBJ2-1; D is ambiguous. With 6 bases removed from V and 7 bases from J, the gap between germline ends came to 17 bases. The CDR3 has 14 residues. Germline lookup yields CDR1 SGHRS and CDR2 YFSETQ. DNA for the CDR3: TGCGCCAGCAACCTAGTCCAAGGGATGAATGAGCAGTTCTTC. This codes for CASNLVQGMNEQFF.

The chain recombines TRBV30 with TRBJ2-2; no definite D call. Germline assignment: CDR1 GTSNPN and CDR2 SVGIG (reference sequence). The CDR3 length is 11 residues. Trimming shortened V by 4 bases and J by 6 bases, and 6 bases separated the two germline ends. The chain's CDR3 is CAWKESGELFF. CDR3 nucleotides: TGTGCCTGGAAGGAGTCCGGGGAGCTGTTTTTT.

This clonotype was counted many times. The chain employs TRBV29-1 and TRBJ1-2; 11 nucleotides agree with TRBD1. This CDR3 region has 17 residues. Unmatched junction bases numbered 14, after V lost 2 bases and J lost 6 bases. Per the germline V gene, CDR1 is SQVTM and CDR2 is ANQGSEA. Here the CDR3 DNA reads TGCAGCGTTGAAAACTTCGGGACAGGGGGACTTCGGGATGGCTACACCTTC. Translation: CSVENFGTGGLRDGYTF. Looking up the rest from reference TRBV29-1 and TRBJ1-2 gives the full variable domain: SAVISQKPSRDICQRGTSLTIQCQVDSQVTMMFWYRQQPGQSLTLIATANQGSEATYESGFVIDKFPISRPNLTFSTLTVSNMSPEDSSIYLCSVENFGTGGLRDGYTFGSGTRLTVV.

This clonotype occurred many times. The chain links TRBV5-6 to TRBJ2-2, with a possible D match to TRBD2 (5 bases). The CDR3 consists of 14 residues. V lost 2 bases, J lost 6 bases, and 11 bases lay in between. Looked up from germline, CDR1 is SGHDT and CDR2 is YYEEEE. The CDR3 DNA reads as TGTGCCAGCAGCTTTGTGTCGAGGGCCGGGGAGCTGTTTTTT. It translates to CASSFVSRAGELFF.

V and J are TRBV7-2 and TRBJ1-2, with unresolved D. CDR1 and CDR2 (germline): SGHTA, FQGNSA. V was trimmed by 6 bases and J by 0 bases, leaving 8 bases between them. CDR3 length equals 13 residues. The chain's CDR3 is CASRPPSNYGYTF. Here the CDR3 DNA reads TGTGCCAGCAGGCCACCATCTAACTATGGCTACACCTTC.

This clonotype was counted only a few times. The chain links TRBV9 to TRBJ2-1; D perhaps matches TRBD1 (5 bases). Germline CDR1 and CDR2: SGDLS and YYNGEE. CDR3 size: 14 residues. Trimming removed 0 bases at V and 7 bases at J, with 11 bases between. In nucleotides, the CDR3 is TGTGCCAGCAGCGTAGCTTTGGGGCTTAATGAGCAGTTCTTC. Amino acid sequence: CASSVALGLNEQFF.

This clonotype was seen many times. The chain couples TRBV12-3 or TRBV12-4 to TRBJ2-5; D remains ambiguous. Trimming took off 5 bases at V and 5 bases at J, with 6 bases between the two ends. The CDR3 is made up of 11 amino acids. CDR3 nucleotide sequence: TGTGCCAGCAGTGAGTGGGAGACCCAGTACTTC. Translation gives CASSEWETQYF.

The chain has TRBV4-2 and TRBJ2-2, with TRBD2 identical over 13 bases. The V and J ends lost 1 base and 4 bases, in that order; junction bases with no gene match: 6. CDR1 is LGHNA, CDR2 YNFKEQ, per germline. The CDR3 runs to 18 residues. The CDR3 bases are TGTGCCAGCAGCCAAGCCGGGACTAGCGGGATGGGCACCGGGGAGCTGTTTTTT. This translates into CASSQAGTSGMGTGELFF.

V usage is TRBV28 and J usage is TRBJ1-5; possible D gene TRBD1, 6 bases. This CDR3 spans 12 amino acids. Germline-derived CDR1 and CDR2 are MDHEN and SYDVKM. As DNA, the CDR3 is TGTGCGTCAAGAGGGGGAGCGCAGCCCCAGCATTTT. Translating gives CASRGGAQPQHF.

CDR3 sequence reads: CASSSNRVPNQPQHF. For the CDR3, the DNA is TGTGCCAGCAGCTCCAACAGGGTCCCCAATCAGCCCCAGCATTTT. The V call is TRBV7-9, the J call TRBJ1-5; D may be TRBD1 (6 bases). Germline V gives CDR1 SEHNR, CDR2 FQNEAQ (reference sequence). The CDR3 covers 15 residues. Deletions cut 4 bases from V and 3 bases from J, with 13 bases between. The whole variable domain, remainder taken from reference TRBV7-9 and TRBJ1-5, is DTGVSQNPRHKITKRGQNVTFRCDPISEHNRLYWYRQTLGQGPEFLTYFQNEAQLEKSRLLSDRFSAERPKGSFSTLEIQRTEQGDSAMYLCASSSNRVPNQPQHFGDGTRLSIL.

The chain carries TRBV20-1 and TRBJ2-1; 9 bases are a match to TRBD2. Germline V gene sequence: CDR1 DFQATT, CDR2 SNEGSKA (reference sequence). The CDR3 is 16 amino acids. Losses at the gene ends were 0 bases for V and 8 bases for J; bases not matched to a gene: 11. The CDR3 reads CSARDRTSDPPHEQFF. In nucleotides, the CDR3 is TGCAGTGCTAGAGATAGGACTAGCGACCCGCCCCATGAGCAGTTCTTC.

This clonotype showed up many times. This chain uses TRBV27 with TRBJ2-2, with TRBD2 identical over 8 bases. The ends lost 7 bases at V and 6 bases at J; junction bases unmatched: 10. CDR1 MNHEY and CDR2 SMNVEV come from the germline V gene (reference sequence). The CDR3 totals 15 residues. The CDR3 protein is CASNPTRGGSGELFF. The CDR3 DNA sequence: TGTGCCAGCAACCCCACACGGGGGGGGTCCGGGGAGCTGTTTTTT.

V is TRBV24-1 and J is TRBJ2-5; D is ambiguous. Germline V lookup: CDR1 KGHDR, CDR2 SFDVKD. The CDR3 contains 15 residues. V lost 6 bases and J lost 4, with 17 bases in between. The CDR3 is CATSTSQDLRETQYF. The CDR3 region has the DNA TGTGCCACCAGTACTTCGCAGGACCTCAGAGAGACCCAGTACTTC.

This chain links TRBV5-1 with TRBJ2-3; D possibly corresponds to TRBD1 (6 bases). Germline CDR1 is SGHRS and CDR2 is YFSETQ. CDR3 length equals 14 residues. The V end lost 0 bases, the J end lost 6 bases, and 11 bases lay between the germline ends. In DNA, the CDR3 is TGCGCCAGCAGCTTGGCAGGGGAGTACGATACGCAGTATTTT. This translates into CASSLAGEYDTQYF. The whole variable domain, remainder taken from reference TRBV5-1 and TRBJ2-3, is KAGVTQTPRYLIKTRGQQVTLSCSPISGHRSVSWYQQTPGQGLQFLFEYFSETQRNKGNFPGRFSGRQFSNSRSEMNVSTLELGDSALYLCASSLAGEYDTQYFGPGTRLTVL.

This clonotype was seen only a few times. The chain employs TRBV3-1 and TRBJ1-2; no definite D call. The CDR3 runs 12 residues. Germline loops: CDR1 LGHDT, CDR2 YNNKEL (reference sequence). V was clipped by 4 bases and J by 2 bases, with 5 bases between them. The CDR3 DNA sequence: TGTGCCAGCAGCCGCGGGAACTATGGCTACACCTTC. This gives the protein CASSRGNYGYTF.

This clonotype was detected only a few times. The CDR3 sequence: CASSLRGLDIQYF. The DNA of the CDR3 is TGTGCCAGCAGTCTCAGGGGGTTGGACATTCAGTACTTC. The chain carries TRBV5-6 and TRBJ2-4; 7 positions agree with TRBD1. The V gene end was trimmed by 5 bases and the J gene end by 8 bases; junction bases not matched to a gene: 7. The CDR3 covers 13 residues. CDR1 is SGHDT and CDR2 is YYEEEE in the germline V gene.

This clonotype appeared a few times. The V and J genes are TRBV27 and TRBJ2-7; D ambiguous. Germline CDR1 MNHEY, CDR2 SMNVEV (reference sequence). This CDR3 has 12 residues. Trimming cost V 5 bases and J 6 bases, with 11 bases left between them. The chain's CDR3 is CASSPMMGEQYF. The CDR3 region has the DNA TGTGCCAGCAGTCCAATGATGGGCGAGCAGTACTTC.

This clonotype was seen only a few times. The chain couples TRBV2 to TRBJ1-1; no firm D call. CDR3 length equals 14 residues. Trimming took off 4 bases at V and 1 base at J, with 10 bases between the two ends. Germline CDR1 is SNHLY and CDR2 is FYNNEI. CDR3 DNA: TGTGCCAGCAGTGCCGGGCTCGGGAACACTGAAGCTTTCTTT. Amino acids: CASSAGLGNTEAFF.

This clonotype was counted ten times or more. V gene TRBV12-3 or TRBV12-4 combines with J gene TRBJ2-3, with D possibly matching TRBD1 (6 bases). V shed 6 bases and J shed 3 bases, with 10 bases lying between them. The length of the CDR3 is 13 residues. The CDR3 DNA sequence: TGTGCCAGCAGAAACAGGGTGACAGATACGCAGTATTTT. This translates into CASRNRVTDTQYF.

The V call is TRBV3-1, the J call TRBJ2-3; unclear D gene. The CDR3 is 14 amino acids. In germline, CDR1 is LGHDT, CDR2 YNNKEL (reference sequence). V lost 4 bases, J lost 7 bases, and 15 bases lay in between. CDR3 sequence: CASSPTGGLYTQYF. The CDR3 DNA reads as TGTGCCAGCAGCCCCACGGGTGGGTTATATACGCAGTATTTT.

This clonotype showed up many times. The chain uses TRBV6-2 or TRBV6-3 and TRBJ1-2; D not certain. V lost 6 bases to trimming and J lost 11 bases, with 19 bases between them. Germline-derived CDR1 and CDR2 are MNHEY and SVGEGT. The CDR3 has 13 residues. DNA of the CDR3: TGTGCCAGCAGCGCCGGGCCCCCAATGCGGTACACCTTC. Its translation is CASSAGPPMRYTF.

The rearrangement uses TRBV18 and TRBJ1-3, with D hard to call. The CDR3 is 16 residues long. CDR1 and CDR2 from the germline V gene are KGHSH and LQKENI. Between the trimmed V and J ends, which lost 0 bases and 2 bases, there was a span of 11 bases. In nucleotides, the CDR3 is TGTGCCAGCTCACCACCGGGCAGTAGGGCTGGAAACACCATATATTTT. This gives the protein CASSPPGSRAGNTIYF.